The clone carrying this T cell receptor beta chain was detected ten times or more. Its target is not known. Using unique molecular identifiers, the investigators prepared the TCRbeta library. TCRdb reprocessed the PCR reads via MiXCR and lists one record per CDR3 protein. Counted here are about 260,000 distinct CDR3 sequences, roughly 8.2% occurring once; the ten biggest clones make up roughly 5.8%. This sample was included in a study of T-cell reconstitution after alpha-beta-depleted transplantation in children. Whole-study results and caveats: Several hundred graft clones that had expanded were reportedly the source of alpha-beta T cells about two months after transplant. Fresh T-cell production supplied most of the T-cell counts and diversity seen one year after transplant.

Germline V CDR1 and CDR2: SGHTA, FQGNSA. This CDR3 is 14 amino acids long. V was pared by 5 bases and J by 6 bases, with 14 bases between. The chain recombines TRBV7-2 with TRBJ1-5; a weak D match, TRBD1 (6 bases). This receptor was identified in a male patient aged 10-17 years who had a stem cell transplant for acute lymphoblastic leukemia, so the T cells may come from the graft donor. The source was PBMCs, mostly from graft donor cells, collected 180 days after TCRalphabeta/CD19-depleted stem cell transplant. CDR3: CASSQKVGGQPQHF. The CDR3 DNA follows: TGTGCCAGCAGCCAAAAGGTAGGGGGTCAGCCCCAGCATTTT.